These T cell receptor beta chains were read from a single sample in a study of blood T cells in healthy people across ages. TCRdb processed the 5' RACE reads anew with MiXCR; each CDR3 protein has one entry. The repertoire includes about 1.4 million distinct CDR3 sequences, approximately 59% of them detected once, and over 5.5% sits in the top ten. Specimen: blood. Every receptor here comes from a man aged 18 to 29 in good health. The CDR3 runs from the conserved cysteine through the conserved F or W. D genes are given only for firm matches. Expanded clones get a size class; other rows say once, few or many, or leave the size out.

clone_size	d_call	v_call	j_call	cdr3_aa	cdr3_nt
once	-	TRBV20-1	TRBJ1-5	CSASRTGGRYSNQPQHF	TGCAGTGCTAGTCGAACGGGGGGTCGGTATAGCAATCAGCCCCAGCATTTT
-	-	TRBV4-2	TRBJ1-2	CASSQEDQSYGYTF	TGTGCCAGCAGCCAGGAAGATCAGAGCTATGGCTACACCTTC
once	-	TRBV3-1	TRBJ1-1	CASSQGQIYTEAFF	TGTGCCAGCAGCCAAGGACAGATCTACACTGAAGCTTTCTTT
-	-	TRBV11-2	TRBJ2-4	CASSSPGDAGNIQYF	TGTGCCAGCAGCTCCCCGGGGGATGCCGGAAACATTCAGTACTTC
-	TRBD2	TRBV4-2	TRBJ2-3	CASSRIFRGDTDTQYF	TGTGCCAGCAGCCGAATATTCCGGGGGGACACAGATACGCAGTATTTT
-	TRBD1	TRBV27	TRBJ1-2	CASSIQGQGNYGYTF	TGTGCCAGCAGTATCCAAGGACAGGGGAACTATGGCTACACCTTC
-	-	TRBV3-1	TRBJ2-5	CASSQASAGETQYF	TGTGCCAGCAGCCAAGCTTCGGCTGGAGAGACCCAGTACTTC
-	-	TRBV4-3	TRBJ1-1	CASSQGWVVNTEAFF	TGCGCCAGCAGCCAAGGGTGGGTCGTGAACACTGAAGCTTTCTTT
-	TRBD1	TRBV2	TRBJ2-1	CASSEDRGSYNEQFF	TGTGCCAGCAGTGAGGACAGGGGCTCTTACAATGAGCAGTTCTTC
-	-	TRBV4-2	TRBJ2-3	CASSSAADNTDTQYF	TGTGCCAGCAGCTCCGCCGCAGACAACACAGATACGCAGTATTTT
-	-	TRBV6-1	TRBJ2-5	CASSHGVEETQYF	TGTGCCAGCAGCCATGGAGTGGAGGAGACCCAGTACTTC
-	TRBD1	TRBV3-1	TRBJ2-1	CASSHTDRYNEQFF	TGTGCCAGCAGCCACACGGACAGGTACAATGAGCAGTTCTTC
few	-	TRBV6-6	TRBJ2-7	CASSYRGGHEQYF	TGTGCCAGCAGTTATAGGGGAGGACACGAGCAGTACTTC
-	-	TRBV7-6	TRBJ1-1	CASSSRGAQANTEAFF	TGTGCCAGCAGTAGTAGGGGGGCCCAGGCGAACACTGAAGCTTTCTTT
-	-	TRBV21-1	TRBJ2-1	CASNKGDRESYNEQFF	TGTGCCAGCAACAAAGGGGACAGGGAGTCCTACAATGAGCAGTTCTTC
-	-	TRBV20-1	TRBJ2-5	CSARVRDIIQETQYF	TGCAGTGCTAGAGTGCGGGACATAATCCAAGAGACCCAGTACTTC
-	-	TRBV10-3	TRBJ1-5	CAISDGSGENQPQHF	TGTGCCATCAGTGATGGCAGCGGGGAAAATCAGCCCCAGCATTTT
-	-	TRBV7-6	TRBJ2-3	CASSHSVTDTQYF	TGTGCCAGCAGCCACTCAGTCACAGATACGCAGTATTTT
-	-	TRBV28	TRBJ1-4	CASSLPDSRSEKLFF	TGTGCCAGCAGTTTACCCGACAGCAGGAGTGAAAAACTGTTTTTT
once	-	TRBV6-5	TRBJ1-4	CASSYSDSVNEKLFF	TGTGCCAGCAGCTACTCGGACAGCGTTAATGAAAAACTGTTTTTT
-	-	TRBV6-5	TRBJ2-7	CASSRNIGWSSYEQYF	TGTGCCAGCAGCCGTAACATAGGTTGGAGCTCCTACGAGCAGTACTTC
few	-	TRBV28	TRBJ2-7	CASSPAREQYF	TGTGCCAGCAGTCCCGCGCGGGAGCAGTACTTC
-	-	TRBV20-1	TRBJ2-3	CSARGSAEYTDTQYF	TGCAGTGCTAGGGGCAGTGCCGAATACACAGATACGCAGTATTTT
few	TRBD1	TRBV6-6	TRBJ2-7	CASSYSRDRSVYEQYF	TGTGCCAGCAGTTACTCGAGGGACAGGTCCGTCTACGAGCAGTACTTC